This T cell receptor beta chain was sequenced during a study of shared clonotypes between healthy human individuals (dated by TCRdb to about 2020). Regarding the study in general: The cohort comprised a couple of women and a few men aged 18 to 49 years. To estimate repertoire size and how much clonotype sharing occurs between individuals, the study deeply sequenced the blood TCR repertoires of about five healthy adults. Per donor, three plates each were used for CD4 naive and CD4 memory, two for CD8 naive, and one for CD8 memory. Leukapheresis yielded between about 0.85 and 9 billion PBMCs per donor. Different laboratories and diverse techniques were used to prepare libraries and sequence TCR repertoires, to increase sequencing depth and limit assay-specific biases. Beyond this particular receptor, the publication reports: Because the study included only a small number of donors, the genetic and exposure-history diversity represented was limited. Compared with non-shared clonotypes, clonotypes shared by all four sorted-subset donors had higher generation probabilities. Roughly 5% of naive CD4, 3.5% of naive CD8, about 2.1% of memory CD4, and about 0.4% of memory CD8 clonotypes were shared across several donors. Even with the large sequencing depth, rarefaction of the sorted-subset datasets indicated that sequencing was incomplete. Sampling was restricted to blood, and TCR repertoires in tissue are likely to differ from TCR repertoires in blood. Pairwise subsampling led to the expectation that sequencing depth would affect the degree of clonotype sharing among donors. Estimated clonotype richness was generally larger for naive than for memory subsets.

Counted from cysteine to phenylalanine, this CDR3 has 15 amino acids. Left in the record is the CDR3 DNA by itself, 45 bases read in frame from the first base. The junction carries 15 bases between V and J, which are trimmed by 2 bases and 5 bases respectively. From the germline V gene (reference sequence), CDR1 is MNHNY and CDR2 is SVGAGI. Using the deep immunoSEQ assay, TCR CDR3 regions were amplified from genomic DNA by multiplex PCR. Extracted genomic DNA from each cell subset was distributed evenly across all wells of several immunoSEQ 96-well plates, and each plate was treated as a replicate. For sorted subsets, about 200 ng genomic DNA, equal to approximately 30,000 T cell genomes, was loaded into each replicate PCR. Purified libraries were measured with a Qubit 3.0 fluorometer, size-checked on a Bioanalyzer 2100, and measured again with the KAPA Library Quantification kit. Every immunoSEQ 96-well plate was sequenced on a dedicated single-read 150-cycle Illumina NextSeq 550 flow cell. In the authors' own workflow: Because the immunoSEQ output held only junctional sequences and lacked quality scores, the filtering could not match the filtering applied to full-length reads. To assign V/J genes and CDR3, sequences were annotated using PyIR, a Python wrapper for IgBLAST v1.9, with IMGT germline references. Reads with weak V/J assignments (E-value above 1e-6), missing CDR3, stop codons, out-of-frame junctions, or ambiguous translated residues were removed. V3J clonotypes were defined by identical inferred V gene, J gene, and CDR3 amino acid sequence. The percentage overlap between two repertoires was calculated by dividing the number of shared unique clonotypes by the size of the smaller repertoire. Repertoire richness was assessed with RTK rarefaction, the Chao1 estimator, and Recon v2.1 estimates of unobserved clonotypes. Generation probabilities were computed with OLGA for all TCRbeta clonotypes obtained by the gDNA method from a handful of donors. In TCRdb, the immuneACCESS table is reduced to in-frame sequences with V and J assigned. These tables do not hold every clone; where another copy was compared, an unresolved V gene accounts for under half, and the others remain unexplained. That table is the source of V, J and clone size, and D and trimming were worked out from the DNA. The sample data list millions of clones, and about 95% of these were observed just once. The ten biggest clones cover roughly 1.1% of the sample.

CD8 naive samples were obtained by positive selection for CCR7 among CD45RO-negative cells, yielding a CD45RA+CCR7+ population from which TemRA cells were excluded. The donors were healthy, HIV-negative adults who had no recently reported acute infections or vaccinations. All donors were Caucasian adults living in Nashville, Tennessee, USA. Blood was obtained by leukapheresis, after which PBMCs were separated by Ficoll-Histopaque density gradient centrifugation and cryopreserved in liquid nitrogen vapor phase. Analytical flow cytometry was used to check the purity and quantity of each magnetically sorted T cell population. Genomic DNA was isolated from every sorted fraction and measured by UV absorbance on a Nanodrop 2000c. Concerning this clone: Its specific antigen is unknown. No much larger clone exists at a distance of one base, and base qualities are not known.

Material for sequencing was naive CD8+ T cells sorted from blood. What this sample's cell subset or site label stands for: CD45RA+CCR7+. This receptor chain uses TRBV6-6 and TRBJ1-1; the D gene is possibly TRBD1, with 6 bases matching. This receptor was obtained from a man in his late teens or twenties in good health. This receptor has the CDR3 CASSYGSGVETEAFF. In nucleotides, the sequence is TGTGCCAGCAGTTACGGCTCAGGGGTGGAAACTGAAGCTTTCTTT.